The clone carrying this T cell receptor (beta chain) was counted at least ten times. Time point given: newly diagnosed GD, antithyroid drugs for less than 3 months. Extracted PBMC RNA gave rise to the TCR library. This sample stems from a study of regulatory T cells in long-lasting Graves disease. Arm-PCR of CDR3 regions with iRepertoire HTBI primers generated TCR beta libraries. TCRdb passed the multiplex PCR reads through MiXCR, listing each CDR3 protein once. The profile shows around 500,000 distinct CDR3 sequences, approximately 12% of them singletons. The CDR3 is made up of 11 amino acids. Germline V lookup: CDR1 SQVTM, CDR2 ANQGSEA. The sample also formed part of further work on T cells in Graves' hyperthyroidism and ophthalmopathy. Per that paper: Patients were aged 18 to 65, had disease duration under 2 months, and had newly diagnosed hyperthyroidism. Using the HTBI primer set, a first-round RT-PCR was run on the TCR CDR3.

J is TRBJ1-2 and V is TRBV29-1, with D hard to call. This sequence originates from a woman aged 30 to 39 with Graves disease. This specimen consisted of peripheral blood mononuclear cells (PBMCs), obtained at new diagnosis, from a patient treated with antithyroid drugs. As DNA, the CDR3 is TGCAGTATTGGGAGTTCCTATGGCTACACCTTC. This gives the protein CSIGSSYGYTF.